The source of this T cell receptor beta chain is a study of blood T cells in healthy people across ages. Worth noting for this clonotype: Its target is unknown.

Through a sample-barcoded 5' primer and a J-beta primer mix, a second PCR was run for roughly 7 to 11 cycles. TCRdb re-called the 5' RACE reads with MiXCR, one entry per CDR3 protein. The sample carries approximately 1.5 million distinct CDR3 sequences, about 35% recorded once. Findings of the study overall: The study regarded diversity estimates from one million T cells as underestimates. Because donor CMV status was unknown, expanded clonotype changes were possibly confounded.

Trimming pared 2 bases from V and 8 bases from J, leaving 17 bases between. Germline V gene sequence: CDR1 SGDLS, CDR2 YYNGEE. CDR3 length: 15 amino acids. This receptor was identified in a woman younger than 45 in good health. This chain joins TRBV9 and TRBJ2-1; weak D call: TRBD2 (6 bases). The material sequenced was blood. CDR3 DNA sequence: TGTGCCAGCAGCGTTTTACTTAGGGGCGGGGATGAGCAGTTCTTC. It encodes CASSVLLRGGDEQFF.